One sample yielded the 25 T cell receptor beta chains listed below, sequenced in a study of shared clonotypes between healthy human individuals. The protocol was immunoSEQ multiplex PCR, while the TCRdb copy is restricted to in-frame clones and leaves out a portion. The sample shows some 2,500,000 clones, 85% to 95% of them seen only once. The specimen sequenced was naive CD4+ T cells from PBMCs. Subset noted: CD45RA+ positively selected. Receptor source: a man aged 18-30 years in good health. Some clones in this sample may be carry-over from other donors' samples.

The chain has TRBV6-1 and TRBJ1-4; 7 nucleotides agree with TRBD1. CDR1 and CDR2 from the germline V gene are MNHNS and SASEGT. There are 15 residues in the CDR3. V trimming: 3 bases; J trimming: 6 bases; junction bases outside the gene matches: 7. This CDR3 is CASSDKGAGDEKLFF. Written as DNA, the CDR3 is TGTGCCAGCAGTGATAAGGGGGCTGGCGATGAAAAACTGTTTTTT.

This clone was seen once. This rearrangement joins TRBV5-1 to TRBJ2-7; D may be TRBD1 or TRBD2 (5 bases each). The CDR3 is 16 amino acids. Germline V gene sequence: CDR1 SGHRS, CDR2 YFSETQ. Trimming stripped 4 bases from V and 2 bases from J, with 19 bases between. The chain's CDR3 is CASSQDPGTGTYEQYF. CDR3 in DNA: TGCGCCAGCAGCCAAGACCCCGGGACGGGGACCTACGAGCAGTACTTC.

V gene TRBV10-3 combines with J gene TRBJ1-5; no clear D gene. This CDR3 has 15 amino acids. CDR1 and CDR2 from the germline V gene are ENHRY and SYGVKD. V shed 6 bases and J shed 7 bases, with 19 bases lying between them. CDR3 protein: CAIRSGFGREQPQHF. DNA of the CDR3: TGTGCCATCAGATCGGGATTTGGAAGGGAACAGCCCCAGCATTTT.

The rearrangement joins TRBV28 to TRBJ1-2, with D uncertain. Looked up from germline, CDR1 is MDHEN and CDR2 is SYDVKM. This CDR3 is built from 12 residues. V lost 5 bases and J lost 3, with 7 bases in between. CDR3 in DNA: TGTGCCAGCAGTCCCCTTGACTATGGCTACACCTTC. Amino acids: CASSPLDYGYTF.

The CDR3 loop reads CASSAGSLGTQYF. CDR3 DNA sequence: TGTGCCAGCAGCGCCGGGTCCCTCGGGACGCAGTATTTT. The chain has TRBV14 and TRBJ2-3, with D uncertain. From germline, CDR1 is SGHDN and CDR2 FVKESK. The germline V and J ends were trimmed by 5 bases and 9 bases, with 15 bases remaining between them. CDR3 length equals 13 residues.

CDR3 coding DNA: TGTGCCTGGGCGTTTGGAATCCGGCAGCCCCAGCATTTT. It is translated as CAWAFGIRQPQHF. The rearrangement joins TRBV30 to TRBJ1-5; D call uncertain. Germline V gene sequence: CDR1 GTSNPN, CDR2 SVGIG (reference sequence). V was trimmed by 5 bases and J by 7 bases, leaving 15 bases between them. CDR3 length equals 13 residues.

The V gene is TRBV12-5, the J gene TRBJ2-2; maybe TRBD1 (6 bases). The V gene lost 0 bases and the J gene lost 2 bases, with 10 bases spanning the gap. Germline V lookup: CDR1 LGHNT, CDR2 FRNRAP. This CDR3 contains 16 residues. The CDR3 loop is CASGLVWGRNTGELFF. CDR3 DNA sequence: TGTGCTAGTGGTTTGGTCTGGGGGCGAAACACCGGGGAGCTGTTTTTT. The variable domain in full, with the rest retrieved from reference TRBV12-5 and TRBJ2-2, is DARVTQTPRHKVTEMGQEVTMRCQPILGHNTVFWYRQTMMQGLELLAYFRNRAPLDDSGMPKDRFSAEMPDATLATLKIQPSEPRDSAVYFCASGLVWGRNTGELFFGEGSRLTVL.

The CDR3: CASSTGIHQETQYF. The CDR3 nucleotides read TGTGCCAGCTCAACCGGGATCCACCAAGAGACCCAGTACTTC. V usage is TRBV18 and J usage is TRBJ2-5; possible D gene TRBD2, 5 bases. CDR3 length: 14 residues. Germline CDR1 and CDR2: KGHSH and LQKENI. The V end was cut by 5 bases, the J end by 0 bases, with 10 bases between.

The gene calls are TRBV6-1 and TRBJ2-7, with TRBD2 matching 8 bases. The J segment lost 1 base and the V segment lost 0 bases, leaving 11 bases of the junction unmatched. CDR1 MNHNS and CDR2 SASEGT come from the germline V gene. CDR3 length: 18 residues. CDR3 DNA: TGTGCCAGCAGTGAAGCTACCCCGGGACTAGTAGAGTCCTACGAGCAGTACTTC. Protein sequence: CASSEATPGLVESYEQYF.

V is TRBV6-5 and J is TRBJ2-7, with 7 bases lining up with TRBD2. Germline V lookup: CDR1 MNHEY, CDR2 SVGAGI. V trimming: 3 bases; J trimming: 3 bases; junction bases outside the gene matches: 8. This CDR3 has 15 residues. CDR3 amino acids: CASSYTQGGSYEQYF. In nucleotides, the CDR3 is TGTGCCAGCAGTTATACCCAGGGCGGGAGCTACGAGCAGTACTTC.

This sequence joins TRBV7-9 and TRBJ2-5; possibly TRBD1 for D (5 bases). Trimming removed 7 bases from V and 1 base from J, with 13 bases in between. Germline CDR1 is SEHNR and CDR2 is FQNEAQ (reference sequence). The length of the CDR3 is 14 residues. The CDR3 here is CASTLTGPQETQYF. The CDR3 nucleotides read TGTGCCAGCACCCTAACAGGTCCCCAAGAGACCCAGTACTTC.

This clone was seen a handful of times. This chain connects TRBV2 to TRBJ1-5; 8 nucleotides align to TRBD1. This CDR3 has 16 residues. V was pared by 7 bases and J by 6 bases, with 14 bases of the junction left unmatched. CDR1 is SNHLY and CDR2 is FYNNEI in the germline V gene. This CDR3 is CASTGTGSLGGQPQHF. CDR3 in DNA: TGTGCCAGCACCGGGACAGGTAGCCTTGGGGGTCAGCCCCAGCATTTT. Based on the CDR3 plus reference TRBV2 and TRBJ1-5, the full variable domain is EPEVTQTPSHQVTQMGQEVILRCVPISNHLYFYWYRQILGQKVEFLVSFYNNEISEKSEIFDDQFSVERPDGSNFTLKIRSTKLEDSAMYFCASTGTGSLGGQPQHFGDGTRLSIL.

The chain uses TRBV4-3 and TRBJ1-3; D remains unclear. The germline V and J ends were trimmed by 1 base and 3 bases, with 10 bases remaining between them. The CDR3 spans 15 residues. The germline V gene encodes CDR1 LGHNA and CDR2 YSLEER. The CDR3 nucleotides are TGCGCCAGCAGCCAAGTTGGTGGAGATGGAAACACCATATATTTT. It is translated as CASSQVGGDGNTIYF.

This chain uses TRBV29-1 with TRBJ2-1, with D unclear. Deletions cut 4 bases from V and 2 bases from J, with 12 bases between. The CDR3 contains 14 residues. Per the germline V gene, CDR1 is SQVTM and CDR2 is ANQGSEA. The CDR3 nucleotides are TGCAGCGTTGCTAGGTTACTAACCTACAATGAGCAGTTCTTC. It specifies CSVARLLTYNEQFF.

The V gene is TRBV6-6, the J gene TRBJ2-1, with 8 bases that match TRBD2. Trimming took 7 bases from V and 9 from J; bases not matched to a gene: 8. This CDR3 comprises 13 residues. Germline values: CDR1 MNHNY, CDR2 SVGAGI (reference sequence). The CDR3 DNA reads as TGTGCCAGCACCCTACGGAGCGGGAGTGAGCAGTTCTTC. Translation gives CASTLRSGSEQFF.

The J gene is TRBJ1-4, the V gene TRBV7-9; D is unresolved. Deletions cut 5 bases from V and 0 bases from J, with 16 bases between. Germline V gives CDR1 SEHNR, CDR2 FQNEAQ (reference sequence). The CDR3 has 17 amino acids. The CDR3 protein is CASSPVLEGATNEKLFF. The CDR3 coding sequence is TGTGCCAGCAGCCCCGTTTTGGAGGGTGCAACTAATGAAAAACTGTTTTTT.

The genes are TRBV2 and TRBJ2-1; TRBD2 might be the D (5 bases). The CDR3 extends over 16 amino acids. The germline V and J ends were trimmed by 7 bases and 8 bases, with 24 bases remaining between them. From germline, CDR1 is SNHLY and CDR2 FYNNEI. The CDR3 DNA reads as TGTGCCAGCACATCGGTAGGACTCCGCCACGTGGATGAGCAGTTCTTC. Translating it yields CASTSVGLRHVDEQFF.

With respect to this clone: Other DNA sequences in the sample encode the same CDR3. This rearrangement joins TRBV7-9 to TRBJ2-3; 10 bases line up with TRBD2. The CDR3 sequence is 14 residues long. The V gene end was trimmed by 3 bases and the J gene end by 4 bases; junction bases not matched to a gene: 1. CDR1 and CDR2 from the germline V gene are SEHNR and FQNEAQ (reference sequence). This CDR3 reads CASSLGTSADTQYF. Here the CDR3 DNA reads TGTGCCAGCAGCTTGGGGACTAGCGCAGATACGCAGTATTTT.

The rearrangement joins TRBV6-4 to TRBJ2-3; 11 bases line up with TRBD2. J gave up 4 bases and V 6 bases, and 18 bases lay outside the gene matches. In germline, CDR1 is MRHNA, CDR2 SNTAGT. The CDR3 length is 19 residues. CDR3 nucleotide sequence: TGTGCCAGCAGGAACCGGAACGTAGCGGGAGGGCCTTTGTCAGATACGCAGTATTTT. Translated, it gives CASRNRNVAGGPLSDTQYF.

The chain recombines TRBV18 with TRBJ2-1; D may be TRBD2 (5 bases). From germline, CDR1 is KGHSH and CDR2 LQKENI. The V end was cut by 1 base, the J end by 1 base, with 5 bases between. There are 14 residues in the CDR3. The CDR3 bases are TGTGCCAGCTCACCACGGGAGTCCTACAATGAGCAGTTCTTC. Translating it yields CASSPRESYNEQFF.

The rearrangement joins TRBV19 to TRBJ2-2; tentatively, D is TRBD1 or TRBD2 (5 bases each). V was trimmed by 2 bases and J by 7 bases, leaving 8 bases between them. The CDR3 is made up of 13 amino acids. Germline CDR1 LNHDA, CDR2 SQIVND (reference sequence). The CDR3 bases are TGTGCCAGTAGTATACGGGACGGCGGGGAGCTGTTTTTT. Translation: CASSIRDGGELFF.

The V call is TRBV27, the J call TRBJ1-1, with D possibly matching TRBD1 (5 bases). Germline V gene lookup returns CDR1 MNHEY and CDR2 SMNVEV (reference sequence). The CDR3 runs 15 residues. V was pared by 6 bases and J by 0 bases, with 14 bases between. CDR3 DNA: TGTGCCAGCAGCAGAAATGGGGCGATGAACACTGAAGCTTTCTTT. Amino acids: CASSRNGAMNTEAFF.

As to this clone: The identical CDR3 is also encoded by other nucleotide sequences in the sample. The rearrangement joins TRBV29-1 to TRBJ2-5; a weak D match, TRBD2 (7 bases). The CDR3 loop spans 12 amino acids. Germline values: CDR1 SQVTM, CDR2 ANQGSEA. The V end was cut by 4 bases, the J end by 3 bases, with 9 bases between. The CDR3 spells CSVAGGEETQYF. In DNA, the CDR3 is TGCAGCGTTGCGGGGGGCGAAGAGACCCAGTACTTC.

DNA for the CDR3: TGTGCCAGCAGCTTTGAGGGAATCGACGGCTACACCTTC. Amino acids: CASSFEGIDGYTF. The chain uses TRBV7-2 and TRBJ1-2; no clear D. The CDR3 consists of 13 residues. V dropped 3 bases and J dropped 8 bases, with 13 bases sitting between them. Germline V gene lookup returns CDR1 SGHTA and CDR2 FQGNSA.

In the case of this clone: The sample contains more than one DNA sequence encoding this CDR3. The gene calls are TRBV5-1 and TRBJ2-3; no clear D gene. There are 12 residues in the CDR3. Germline V gene data show CDR1 as SGHRS and CDR2 as YFSETQ. The V gene lost 3 bases and the J gene lost 0 bases, with 2 bases spanning the gap. CDR3 sequence: CASSSSTDTQYF. For the CDR3, the DNA is TGCGCCAGCAGCTCGAGCACAGATACGCAGTATTTT.